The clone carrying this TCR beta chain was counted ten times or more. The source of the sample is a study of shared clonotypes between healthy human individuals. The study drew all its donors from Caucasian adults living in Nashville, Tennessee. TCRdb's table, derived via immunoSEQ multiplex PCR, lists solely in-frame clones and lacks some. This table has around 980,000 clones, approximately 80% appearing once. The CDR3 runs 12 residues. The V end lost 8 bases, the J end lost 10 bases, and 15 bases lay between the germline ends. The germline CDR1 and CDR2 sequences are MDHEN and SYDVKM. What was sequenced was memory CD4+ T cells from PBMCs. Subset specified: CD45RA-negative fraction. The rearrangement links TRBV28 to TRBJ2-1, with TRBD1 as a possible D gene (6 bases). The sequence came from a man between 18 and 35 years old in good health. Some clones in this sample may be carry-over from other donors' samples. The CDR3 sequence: CASRKGGREQFF. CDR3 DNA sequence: TGTGCCAGCCGGAAAGGGGGTAGGGAGCAGTTCTTC.